The present T cell receptor beta chain was sequenced within a study of metastatic and nonmetastatic thyroid tumors. As for the study in general: It was across blood and tumor or nodule tissue from malignant and benign thyroid patients that repertoires were compared. General study findings and limits: TCR beta diversity was reportedly significantly higher in malignant thyroid tumors than benign nodules, in blood and tumor.

All patients were untreated before thyroid surgery. Original data processing: Built for papillary thyroid cancer, a distant-metastasis classifier drew on CDR3 differences across clinicopathological groups. TCRdb re-clonotyped the PCR reads through MiXCR. The V and J calls, along with clone size, are taken from TCRdb and not from the paper's own processing. The table shows over 25,000 clones, with about 17% occurring only once. There are many counts of this clone. The antigen is not known. The germline V gene encodes CDR1 SNHLY and CDR2 FYNNEI. Deletions cut 3 bases from V and 3 bases from J, with 2 bases between. There are 12 residues in the CDR3.

Sequencing used blood. The sequence was obtained from a female donor with papillary thyroid cancer or a benign thyroid nodule (not recorded which). Some clones in this sample may be carry-over from other donors' samples. J is TRBJ2-2 and V is TRBV2; no clear D gene. The DNA of the CDR3 is TGTGCCAGCAGTGAGGACACCGGGGAGCTGTTTTTT. Residues: CASSEDTGELFF. Based on the CDR3 plus reference TRBV2 and TRBJ2-2, the full variable domain is EPEVTQTPSHQVTQMGQEVILRCVPISNHLYFYWYRQILGQKVEFLVSFYNNEISEKSEIFDDQFSVERPDGSNFTLKIRSTKLEDSAMYFCASSEDTGELFFGEGSRLTVL.